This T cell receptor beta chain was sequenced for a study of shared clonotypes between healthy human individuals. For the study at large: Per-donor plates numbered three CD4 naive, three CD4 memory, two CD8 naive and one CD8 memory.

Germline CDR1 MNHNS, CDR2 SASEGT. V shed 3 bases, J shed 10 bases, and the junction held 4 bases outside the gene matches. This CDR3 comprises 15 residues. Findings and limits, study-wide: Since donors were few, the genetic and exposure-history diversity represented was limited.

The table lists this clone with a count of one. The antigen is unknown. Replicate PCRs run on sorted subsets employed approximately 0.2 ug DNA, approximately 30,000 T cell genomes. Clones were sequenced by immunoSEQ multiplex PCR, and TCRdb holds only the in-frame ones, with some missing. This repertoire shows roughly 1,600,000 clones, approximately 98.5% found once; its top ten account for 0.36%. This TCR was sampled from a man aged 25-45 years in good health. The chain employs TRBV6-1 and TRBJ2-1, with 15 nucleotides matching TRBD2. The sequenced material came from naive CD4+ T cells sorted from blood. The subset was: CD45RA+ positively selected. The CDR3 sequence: CASSDGTSGRPEQFF. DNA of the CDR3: TGTGCCAGCAGTGATGGGACTAGCGGGAGGCCCGAGCAGTTCTTC.